The next 27 T cell receptor beta chains were all read from a single sample in a study of CD8+ T cells in alopecia areata (dated by TCRdb to the late 2010s). The library was obtained by the immunoSEQ multiplex PCR assay. RNA was extracted from all samples and reverse transcribed into cDNA, which served as template for TCR sequencing. TCRdb's version of the immuneACCESS table is confined to in-frame rearrangements and falls short of the full clone set. An unresolved V gene accounts for under half of the shortfall where checked; the remainder is of unknown origin. The sample comprises 290,000 or so clones, and every one was counted more than once. About 1.1% of the sample is taken by the ten largest. Pooled mouse cutaneous lymph node cells were stained for CD4, CD8alpha, NKG2D, NKG2ACE and other markers and were then sorted on a BD Influx. What was sequenced was CD4+ T cells sorted from a lymph node. These receptors all come from a C3H/HeJ mouse with alopecia areata. The strain's MHC haplotype is H2-k.

Of note for this clone: Mouse gene names and germline throughout. The read comes to an end 4 residues before the CDR3 does, leaving the germline J gene to fill in the end. The V call is TRBV19, the J call TRBJ1-2, with 7 bases identical to TRBD1. Trimming at V came to 4 bases and at J to 2 bases, leaving 5 bases not matched to a gene. Germline values: CDR1 FNHDT, CDR2 SITEND (reference sequence). CDR3 length: 14 amino acids. The CDR3 region is CASSPGGGNSDYTF. CDR3 DNA, as far as it was read: TGTGCCAGCAGTCCAGGGGGTGGCAACTCC.

A remark on this clone: Germline and genes here are mouse. The CDR3 end falls 4 residues outside the read, so it is completed with the germline J gene. This chain connects TRBV13-1 to TRBJ1-1; possible D gene TRBD1, 6 bases. The CDR3 runs to 15 residues. CDR1 NSHNY and CDR2 SYGAGN come from the germline V gene. V was shortened by 0 bases and J by 1 base, with 10 bases between the two germline ends. The covered CDR3 bases are TGTGCCAGCAGTGATGAGGGGGGGATAAACACA. Its translation is CASSDEGGINT. The full CDR3 is CASSDEGGINTEVFF.

In its sample, this clone was seen many times. Mouse gene names and germline throughout. With the read ending 4 residues before the CDR3 end, the germline J gene is used to fill in that end. The chain combines TRBV17 with TRBJ1-1; tentatively, D is TRBD1 (6 bases). The CDR3 is 13 amino acids. Germline CDR1 and CDR2: MNHDT and YYDKIL. CDR3 sequence reads: CASSRPQGREVFF. CDR3 DNA (partial): TGTGCTAGCAGTAGACCACAGGGAAGA.

This clone was observed a few times. Mouse gene names and germline throughout. The missing CDR3 end, 4 residues past where the read stops, is filled in from the germline J gene. This rearrangement joins TRBV13-3 to TRBJ2-1, with TRBD2 matching 10 bases. The CDR3 contains 14 residues. V shed 4 bases and J 5 bases; nucleotides not matched to a gene: 3. Germline CDR1 and CDR2: NNHDY and SYVADS. The covered CDR3 bases are TGTGCCAGCAGTCTGGGGGGGCGCGATGCT. Its protein is CASSLGGRDA. The full-length CDR3 reads as CASSLGGRDAEQFF.

This clone appeared a few times. Gene names denote mouse genes. The DNA ends 4 residues before the CDR3 does, and the rest of the CDR3 is filled in from the germline J gene. This chain links TRBV19 with TRBJ2-2; 8 bases fit TRBD1. Trimming at V came to 5 bases and at J to 4 bases, leaving 4 bases not matched to a gene. The length of the CDR3 is 14 residues. Germline values: CDR1 FNHDT, CDR2 SITEND (reference sequence). CDR3 sequence: CASRDRAGTGQLYF. Partial CDR3 DNA: TGTGCCAGCAGGGACAGGGCGGGCACCGGG.

As to this clone: Gene names and germline match the mouse. The read gets to within 4 residues of the CDR3 end, and the germline J gene fills in the rest. The genes are TRBV12-1 and TRBJ2-1; 7 bases match TRBD2. Germline CDR1 reads SGHSN; CDR2 reads HYEKVE. V dropped 1 base and J dropped 4; count of bases not matched to a gene: 3. The length of the CDR3 is 14 residues. Partial CDR3 DNA: TGTGCCAGCTCTCTTCTGGGGGAGTATGCT. Translated, it gives CASSLLGEYA. Given in full, the CDR3 is CASSLLGEYAEQFF.

A word on this clone: Gene names and germline match the mouse. The read halts 3 residues ahead of the CDR3 end, with the missing end drawn from the germline J gene. Other nucleotide sequences in the sample specify the same CDR3. This chain links TRBV19 with TRBJ1-6; D perhaps matches TRBD1 (5 bases). TRBJ1-6 is recorded as an ORF, its role being uncertain. Germline lookup yields CDR1 FNHDT and CDR2 SITEND (reference sequence). The germline V and J ends were trimmed by 4 bases and 0 bases, with 8 bases remaining between them. The CDR3 sequence is 15 residues long. The chain's CDR3 is CASSRTNSYNSPLYF. The part of the CDR3 DNA that was read is TGTGCCAGCAGTCGGACAAATTCCTATAATTCGCCC.

Worth noting for this clone: Mouse gene names apply. The read falls 4 residues short of the CDR3 end, and the missing part is taken from the germline J gene. V gene TRBV13-3 combines with J gene TRBJ2-7; TRBD2 might be the D (5 bases). Germline-derived CDR1 and CDR2 are NNHDY and SYVADS. V shed 0 bases and J shed 3 bases, with 7 bases lying between them. This CDR3 has 13 amino acids. CDR3 DNA (partial): TGTGCCAGCAGTGATGATGGGGACTAT. This translates into CASSDDGDY. In full, the CDR3 reads CASSDDGDYEQYF.

The sample holds many counts of this clone. Gene names and germline refer to mouse. The read ends 4 residues early relative to the CDR3; the germline J gene fills the gap. The V gene is TRBV17, the J gene TRBJ2-1; D gene ambiguous. Germline-derived CDR1 and CDR2 are MNHDT and YYDKIL. Trimming removed 7 bases at V and 0 bases at J, with 7 bases between. This CDR3 comprises 13 residues. The sequenced CDR3 bases are TGTGCTAGCAATCCCCATAACTATGCT. It encodes CASNPHNYA. The CDR3, in full, reads CASNPHNYAEQFF. Supplemented by reference TRBV17 and TRBJ2-1, the full variable domain reads DTTVKQNPRYKLARVGKPVNLICSQTMNHDTMYWYQKKPNQAPKLLLFYYDKILNREADTFEKFQSSRPNNSFCSLYIGSAGLEYSAMYLCASNPHNYAEQFFGPGTRLTVL.

This clone showed up just a few times. Gene names and germline match the mouse. The read terminates 4 residues before the CDR3 end, so the remaining end is supplied by the germline J gene. V gene TRBV13-1 combines with J gene TRBJ1-1; a weak D match, TRBD1 (6 bases). The CDR3 is 14 residues long. Germline V gene sequence: CDR1 NSHNY, CDR2 SYGAGN. Trimming took off 3 bases at V and 1 base at J, with 10 bases between the two ends. CDR3 bases read: TGTGCCAGCAGTGTCGGGACAAAAAACACA. Translation: CASSVGTKNT. The complete CDR3 protein is CASSVGTKNTEVFF.

This clone showed up just a few times. Gene names are the mouse ones. Read sequence stops 4 residues before the CDR3 end, and the germline J gene provides the missing end. The V gene is TRBV31, the J gene TRBJ2-7, with a possible D match to TRBD2 (7 bases). CDR1 GKSSPN and CDR2 SITVG come from the germline V gene. Trimming took off 0 bases at V and 0 bases at J, with 12 bases between the two ends. The CDR3 extends over 15 amino acids. The CDR3 reads CAWSLVLGASYEQYF. The sequenced CDR3 bases are TGTGCCTGGAGTCTAGTGCTGGGGGCCTCCTAT.

Concerning this clone itself: A much more abundant neighbour one base away suggests this may be a read error. The gene symbols are mouse symbols. The sequence runs out 4 residues before the end of the CDR3; the remainder is reconstructed from the germline J gene. V gene TRBV13-1 combines with J gene TRBJ2-5; 7 bases match TRBD2. The CDR3 sequence is 13 residues long. CDR1 is NSHNY, CDR2 SYGAGN, per germline. With V trimmed by 3 bases and J by 3 bases, 1 base remained unmatched. The sequenced part of the CDR3 DNA is TGTGCCAGCAGTGGCTGGGGGCAAGAC. Translating it yields CASSGWGQD. The complete CDR3 reads CASSGWGQDTQYF.

This clone has only a few counts. Mouse names are used for the genes. The read ends 4 residues before the CDR3 terminus; that terminus is restored from the germline J gene. V gene TRBV13-2 combines with J gene TRBJ1-2, with 7 positions matching TRBD1. Germline loops: CDR1 NNHNN, CDR2 SYGAGS (reference sequence). Germline trimming cut 2 bases from V and 3 bases from J; bases unmatched to any gene: 4. The CDR3 sequence is 14 residues long. CDR3 bases read: TGTGCCAGCGGTGACACAGGGGTTTACTCC. Protein sequence: CASGDTGVYS. The CDR3 in full is CASGDTGVYSDYTF.

This clone was found a few times. Germline and genes: mouse. The CDR3 goes on 4 residues after the read ends, and that part is filled in from the germline J gene. The V gene is TRBV1, the J gene TRBJ1-1; 10 bases are shared with TRBD1. The CDR3 runs to 13 residues. Per the germline V gene, CDR1 is NSQYPW and CDR2 is LRSPGD (reference sequence). CDR3 residues: CTCSGTGGAEVFF. CDR3 DNA (partial): TGCACCTGCAGTGGGACAGGGGGAGCA.

As for this clone: Gene and germline names: mouse. The CDR3 end is not reached by the read, which stops 4 residues before it; the germline J gene fills it in. Other DNA sequences within the sample encode an identical CDR3. The rearrangement joins TRBV13-3 to TRBJ2-1, with 12 positions matching TRBD2. The CDR3 spans 15 residues. CDR1 and CDR2 (germline): NNHDY, SYVADS. V lost 2 bases to trimming and J lost 4 bases; unmatched junction nucleotides: 1. CDR3 sequence reads: CASSEGTGGYAEQFF. Partial CDR3 DNA: TGTGCCAGCAGTGAAGGGACTGGGGGGTATGCT.

Comments on this clone: Gene names and germline refer to mouse. The CDR3 extends 4 residues past the end of the read, so its final part is completed from the germline J gene. This chain uses TRBV19 with TRBJ1-1; 9 bases are a match to TRBD1. The V gene end was trimmed by 5 bases and the J gene end by 4 bases; junction bases not matched to a gene: 3. CDR3 size: 13 residues. Germline V CDR1 and CDR2: FNHDT, SITEND (reference sequence). The CDR3 bases that were read are TGTGCCAGCAGAGCGACAGGGGGCACA. It specifies CASRATGGT. The full CDR3 sequence reads CASRATGGTEVFF. Supplemented by reference TRBV19 and TRBJ1-1, the full variable domain reads GGIITQTPKFLIGQEGQKLTLKCQQNFNHDTMYWYRQDSGKGLRLIYYSITENDLQKGDLSEGYDASREKKSSFSLTVTSAQKNEMAVFLCASRATGGTEVFFGKGTRLTVV.

Regarding this clone: Gene names are the mouse ones. The observed sequence ends 4 residues before the CDR3 terminus, with the missing tail filled in from the germline J gene. The sample holds other DNA sequences that translate to the same CDR3. V gene TRBV1 combines with J gene TRBJ2-3; 12 bases match TRBD2. Unmatched junction bases numbered 2, after V lost 4 bases and J lost 3 bases. The CDR3 extends over 15 amino acids. Germline V gene lookup returns CDR1 NSQYPW and CDR2 LRSPGD (reference sequence). The CDR3 bases that were read are TGCACCTGCAGTGGCGACTGGGGGGGCGCAGAA. Its protein product is CTCSGDWGGAE. The CDR3, in full, reads CTCSGDWGGAETLYF. Filled out from reference TRBV1 and TRBJ2-3, the complete variable domain reads VTLLEQNPRWRLVPRGQAVNLRCILKNSQYPWMSWYQQDLQKQLQWLFTLRSPGDKEVKSLPGADYLATRVTDTELRLQVANMSQGRTLYCTCSGDWGGAETLYFGSGTRLTVL.

In regard to this clone: Gene names follow the mouse nomenclature. The read terminates 4 residues ahead of where the CDR3 ends, so the germline J gene completes it. This chain uses TRBV17 with TRBJ2-5, with 8 bases identical to TRBD2. This CDR3 contains 14 residues. The germline V gene has CDR1 MNHDT and CDR2 YYDKIL. The DNA read from the CDR3 is TGTGCTAGCAGTAGAAAGGGGGGGCTAGAC. Its translation is CASSRKGGLD. The CDR3 in its entirety is CASSRKGGLDTQYF.

This clone was picked up a small number of times. Gene labels here are mouse ones. The CDR3 is cut off 4 residues early in the read; its end comes from the germline J gene. The V and J genes are TRBV19 and TRBJ2-1; TRBD1 is a possible D gene (6 bases). This CDR3 contains 13 residues. Trimming left V 4 bases short and J 3 bases short, with 8 bases between. Germline V gene lookup returns CDR1 FNHDT and CDR2 SITEND (reference sequence). The CDR3 is CASSYRVYAEQFF. CDR3 bases read: TGTGCCAGCAGTTACAGGGTCTATGCT.

Notes on this clone: A read error is possible here, since a much larger clone lies one base away. Each gene name is a mouse one. The read ends 4 residues before the CDR3 terminus; that terminus is restored from the germline J gene. At the DNA level, this CDR3 is encoded by other sequences in the same sample as well. V gene TRBV13-3 combines with J gene TRBJ2-5; possible D gene TRBD1, 6 bases. The V end lost 4 bases, the J end lost 1 base, and 7 bases lay between the germline ends. Germline CDR1 NNHDY, CDR2 SYVADS. This CDR3 has 13 amino acids. The CDR3 loop reads CASSRTDQDTQYF. Incomplete CDR3 DNA: TGTGCCAGCAGTAGGACAGACCAAGAC.

This clone was seen more than once but under ten times. Here the gene names and germline are mouse. The read finishes 4 residues shy of the CDR3 end, and the germline J gene is used to complete it. Other DNA sequences of this sample code for an identical CDR3. The chain employs TRBV19 and TRBJ2-2; perhaps TRBD1 as D (6 bases). Germline assignment: CDR1 FNHDT and CDR2 SITEND (reference sequence). This CDR3 region has 14 residues. Trimming took 5 bases from V and 0 from J, leaving 8 bases between them. Here the CDR3 reads CASRRQANTGQLYF. The part of the CDR3 DNA that was read is TGTGCCAGCAGGCGACAGGCAAACACCGGG.

For this clone: Mouse germline and gene names are used. Coverage ceases 4 residues before the CDR3 finishes, and the germline J gene fills in the end. The chain combines TRBV19 with TRBJ2-7; 10 bases line up with TRBD2. Trimming cost V 2 bases and J 0 bases; bases outside gene matches: 2. CDR1 FNHDT and CDR2 SITEND come from the germline V gene (reference sequence). CDR3 size: 15 residues. CDR3 protein: CASSIPGGASYEQYF. The sequenced CDR3 bases are TGTGCCAGCAGTATCCCTGGGGGGGCCTCCTAT.

About this clone: All gene names here are mouse names. CDR3 sequence reads: CASSKDRGHYAEQFF. CDR3 bases read: TGTGCCAGCAGTAAGGACAGGGGGCACTATGCT. The chain employs TRBV19 and TRBJ2-1, with TRBD1 matching 11 bases. The DNA ends 4 residues before the CDR3 does, and the rest of the CDR3 is filled in from the germline J gene. CDR1 and CDR2 from the germline V gene are FNHDT and SITEND (reference sequence). This CDR3 comprises 15 residues. Trimming cost V 3 bases and J 2 bases; bases outside gene matches: 1. The whole variable domain, remainder taken from reference TRBV19 and TRBJ2-1, is GGIITQTPKFLIGQEGQKLTLKCQQNFNHDTMYWYRQDSGKGLRLIYYSITENDLQKGDLSEGYDASREKKSSFSLTVTSAQKNEMAVFLCASSKDRGHYAEQFFGPGTRLTVL.

Comments on this clone: Germline and genes here are mouse. The DNA ends 4 residues before the CDR3 does, and the rest of the CDR3 is filled in from the germline J gene. V is TRBV19 and J is TRBJ1-1; TRBD1 is a possible D gene (5 bases). This CDR3 contains 14 residues. In germline, CDR1 is FNHDT, CDR2 SITEND (reference sequence). V was clipped by 5 bases and J by 0 bases, with 11 bases between them. The CDR3 spells CASSKDKTNTEVFF. The part of the CDR3 DNA that was read is TGTGCCAGCAGCAAGGACAAGACAAACACA.

The sample holds many counts of this clone. Gene names and germline match the mouse. The read is 4 residues too short to cover the CDR3 end, so that end is filled in from the germline J gene. V usage is TRBV13-1 and J usage is TRBJ1-2, with 9 nucleotides matching TRBD1. The CDR3 covers 16 residues. The germline CDR1 and CDR2 sequences are NSHNY and SYGAGN. The DNA read from the CDR3 is TGTGCCAGCAGTGATCTGGGGGGACAGGGAGGATCC. It specifies CASSDLGGQGGS. The entire CDR3 protein reads CASSDLGGQGGSDYTF.

The table lists this clone with a few counts. Any gene name here is a mouse gene name. Sequencing ends 4 residues short of the CDR3 end; the germline J gene provides the rest. This chain uses TRBV5 with TRBJ2-3, with TRBD1 as a possible D gene (6 bases). CDR3 length equals 16 residues. V was shortened by 1 base and J by 0 bases, with 11 bases between the two germline ends. Germline values: CDR1 LGHNA, CDR2 YNLKQL (reference sequence). The DNA read from the CDR3 is TGTGCCAGCAGCCAAGGCCGGGACACTAGTGCAGAA. Encoded protein: CASSQGRDTSAE. The entire CDR3 protein is CASSQGRDTSAETLYF.

This clone was seen at least ten times. These gene names are mouse names. The read gets to within 4 residues of the CDR3 end, and the germline J gene fills in the rest. The same CDR3 arises from other DNA sequences in this sample as well. V usage is TRBV1 and J usage is TRBJ2-3; 8 bases align to TRBD1. Germline V gene lookup returns CDR1 NSQYPW and CDR2 LRSPGD (reference sequence). J gave up 1 base and V 2 bases, and 2 bases lay outside the gene matches. The CDR3 totals 15 residues. The sequenced CDR3 bases are TGCACCTGCAGTGCACCGGGACAGGGTGCAGAA. This encodes CTCSAPGQGAE. The full CDR3 protein reads CTCSAPGQGAETLYF.